The clone carrying this T cell receptor beta chain was found once. This sample is part of a study of CD8 T cells in Susac syndrome. With random hexamers, reverse transcription was performed on roughly 0.5 to 1 ug of RNA. Amplification of TCR beta CDR3 spanned 54 Vbeta and 13 Jbeta via immunoSEQ multiplex PCR. MiXCR was run by TCRdb on the immunoSEQ multiplex PCR reads, yielding one entry per CDR3 protein. This sample yields about 290,000 distinct CDR3 sequences, of which 89% are seen a single time; under 0.2% belongs to the top ten. CD8+ and CD4+ T cells from blood underwent TCR beta sequencing, which was carried out in a high-throughput format. Germline lookup yields CDR1 GTSNPN and CDR2 SVGIG (reference sequence). The ends were cut back, 3 bases at V and 0 bases at J, with 13 bases in the middle. The CDR3 runs 15 residues.

Sequencing was performed on CD8+ T cells from PBMCs. This chain links TRBV30 with TRBJ2-3, with D perhaps matching TRBD1 or TRBD2 (5 bases each). The origin of this receptor is a human donor with multiple sclerosis. The CDR3 spells CAWSRDPTSTDTQYF. CDR3 nucleotides: TGTGCCTGGAGCAGGGACCCAACTAGCACAGATACGCAGTATTTT.